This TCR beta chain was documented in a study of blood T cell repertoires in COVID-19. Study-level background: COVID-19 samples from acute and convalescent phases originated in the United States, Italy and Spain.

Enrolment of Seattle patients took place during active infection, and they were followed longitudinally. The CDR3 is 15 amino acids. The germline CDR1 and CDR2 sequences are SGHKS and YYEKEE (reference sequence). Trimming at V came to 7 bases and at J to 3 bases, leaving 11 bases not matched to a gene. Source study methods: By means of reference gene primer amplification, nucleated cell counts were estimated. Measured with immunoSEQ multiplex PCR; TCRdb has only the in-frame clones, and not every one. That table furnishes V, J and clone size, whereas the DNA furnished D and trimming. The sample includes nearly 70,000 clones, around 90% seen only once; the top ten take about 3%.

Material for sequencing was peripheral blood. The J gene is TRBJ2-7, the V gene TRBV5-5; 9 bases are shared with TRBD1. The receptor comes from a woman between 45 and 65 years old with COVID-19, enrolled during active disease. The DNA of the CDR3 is TGTGCCAGCGGCCTCGAGGGGACAGGGAGCTACGAGCAGTACTTC. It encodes CASGLEGTGSYEQYF.